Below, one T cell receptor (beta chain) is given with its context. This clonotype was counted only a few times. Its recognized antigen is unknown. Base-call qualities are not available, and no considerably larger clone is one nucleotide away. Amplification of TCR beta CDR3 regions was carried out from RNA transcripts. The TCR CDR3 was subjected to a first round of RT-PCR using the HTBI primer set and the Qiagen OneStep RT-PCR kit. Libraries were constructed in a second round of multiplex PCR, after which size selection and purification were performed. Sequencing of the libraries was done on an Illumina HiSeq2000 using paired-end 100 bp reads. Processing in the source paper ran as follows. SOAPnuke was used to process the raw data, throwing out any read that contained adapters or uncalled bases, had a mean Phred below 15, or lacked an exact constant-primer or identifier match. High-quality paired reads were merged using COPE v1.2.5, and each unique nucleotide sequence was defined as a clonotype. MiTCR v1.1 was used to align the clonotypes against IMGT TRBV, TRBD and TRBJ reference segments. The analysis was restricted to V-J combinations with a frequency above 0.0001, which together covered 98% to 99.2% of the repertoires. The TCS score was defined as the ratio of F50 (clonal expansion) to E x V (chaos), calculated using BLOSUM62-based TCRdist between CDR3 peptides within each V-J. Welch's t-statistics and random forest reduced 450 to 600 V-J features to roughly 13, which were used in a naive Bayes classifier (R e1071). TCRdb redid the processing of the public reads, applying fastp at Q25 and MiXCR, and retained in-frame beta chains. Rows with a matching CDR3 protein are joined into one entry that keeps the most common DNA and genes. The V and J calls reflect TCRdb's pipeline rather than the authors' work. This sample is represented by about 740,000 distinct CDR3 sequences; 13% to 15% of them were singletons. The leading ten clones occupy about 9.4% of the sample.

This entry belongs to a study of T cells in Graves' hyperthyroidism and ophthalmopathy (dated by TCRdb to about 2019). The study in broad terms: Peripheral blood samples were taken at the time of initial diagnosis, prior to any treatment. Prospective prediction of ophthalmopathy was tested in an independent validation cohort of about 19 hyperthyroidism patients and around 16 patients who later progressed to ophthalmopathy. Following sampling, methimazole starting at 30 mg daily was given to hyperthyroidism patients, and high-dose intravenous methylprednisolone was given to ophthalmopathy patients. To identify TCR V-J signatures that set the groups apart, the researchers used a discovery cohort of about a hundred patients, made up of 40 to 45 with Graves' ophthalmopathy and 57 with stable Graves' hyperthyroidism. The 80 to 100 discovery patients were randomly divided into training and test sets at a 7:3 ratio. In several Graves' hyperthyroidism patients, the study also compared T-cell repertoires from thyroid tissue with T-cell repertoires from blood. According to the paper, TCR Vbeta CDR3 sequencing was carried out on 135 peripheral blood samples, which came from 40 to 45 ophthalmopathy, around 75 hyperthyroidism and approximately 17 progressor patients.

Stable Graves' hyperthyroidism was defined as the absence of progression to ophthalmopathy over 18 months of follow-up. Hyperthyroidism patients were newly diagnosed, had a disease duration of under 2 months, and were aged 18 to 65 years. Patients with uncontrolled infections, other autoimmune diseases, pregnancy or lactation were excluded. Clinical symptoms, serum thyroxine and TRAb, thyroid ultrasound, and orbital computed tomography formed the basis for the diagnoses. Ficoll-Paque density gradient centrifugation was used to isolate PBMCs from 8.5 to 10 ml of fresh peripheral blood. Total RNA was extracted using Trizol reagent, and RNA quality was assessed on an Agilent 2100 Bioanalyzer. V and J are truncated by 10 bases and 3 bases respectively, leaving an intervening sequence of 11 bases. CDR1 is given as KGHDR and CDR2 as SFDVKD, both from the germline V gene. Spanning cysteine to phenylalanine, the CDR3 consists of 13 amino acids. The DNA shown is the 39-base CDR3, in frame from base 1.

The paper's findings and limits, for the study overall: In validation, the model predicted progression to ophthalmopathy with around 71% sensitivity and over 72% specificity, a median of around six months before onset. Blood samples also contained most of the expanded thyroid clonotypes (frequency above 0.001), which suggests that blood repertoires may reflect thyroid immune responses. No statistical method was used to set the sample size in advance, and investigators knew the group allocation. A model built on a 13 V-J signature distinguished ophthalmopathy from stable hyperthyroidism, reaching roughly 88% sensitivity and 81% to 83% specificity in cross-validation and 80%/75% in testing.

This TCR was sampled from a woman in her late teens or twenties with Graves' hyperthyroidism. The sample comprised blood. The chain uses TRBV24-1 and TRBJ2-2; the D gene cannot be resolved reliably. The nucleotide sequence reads TGTGCCACTCACAGTGGGTACACCGGGGAGCTGTTTTTT. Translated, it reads CATHSGYTGELFF.